The clone carrying this TCR beta chain was detected many times. Its matching antigen is unknown. Construction of TCR beta libraries relied on iRepertoire HTBI primers and on Arm-PCR targeting CDR3 regions. TCRdb passed the multiplex PCR reads through MiXCR, listing each CDR3 protein once. This sample yields about 300,000 distinct CDR3 sequences, of which over 15% are seen a single time; less than 40% belongs to the top ten. This entry is derived from a study of regulatory T cells in long-lasting Graves disease. Study findings and constraints: Persistent-disease Graves' patients showed less TCR diversity than new cases. Those with persistent disease had in common more public clonotypes (2,741) than new patients (roughly 1,000).

Time point described: newly diagnosed GD, antithyroid drugs for less than 3 months. PBMC RNA was the source of the TCR library. This clonotype was sampled from a female donor with Graves disease. The sequencing used peripheral blood mononuclear cells (PBMCs), collected at new diagnosis, from a patient treated with antithyroid drugs.

CDR3 in DNA: TGCAGTGCCCGCCCCCCTGGAACAACCCAGTACTTC. This translates into CSARPPGTTQYF. The rearrangement links TRBV20-1 to TRBJ2-5; no clear D. Trimming left V 6 bases short and J 8 bases short, with 16 bases between. Germline V gives CDR1 DFQATT, CDR2 SNEGSKA (reference sequence). The CDR3 length is 12 residues.